This is a list of T cell receptor beta chains from one sample in a study of shared clonotypes between healthy human individuals. TCRdb keeps only in-frame clones here, not all; method: immunoSEQ multiplex PCR. This table holds about 2 million clones, over 85% found once. Material for sequencing was naive CD8+ T cells sorted from blood. These receptors all come from a man younger than 35 in good health. The CDR3 runs from the conserved cysteine through the conserved F or W. The order of the fields is D gene, V gene, clone size, J gene, CDR3 protein, CDR3 DNA. The D gene is left open where the match is weak. Clone size, where shown, is once, few, many, or a class for clones that have expanded.

D gene: NA
V gene: TRBV5-5
clone size: few
J gene: TRBJ2-7
CDR3 protein: CASSLAGTYEQYF
CDR3 DNA: TGTGCCAGCAGCTTGGCAGGGACCTACGAGCAGTACTTC

D gene: NA
V gene: TRBV7-8
clone size: NA
J gene: TRBJ2-7
CDR3 protein: CASNWGGGASYEQYF
CDR3 DNA: TGTGCCAGCAACTGGGGCGGGGGCGCCTCCTACGAGCAGTACTTC

D gene: NA
V gene: TRBV25-1
clone size: NA
J gene: TRBJ1-2
CDR3 protein: CASSDSRDIRYGYTF
CDR3 DNA: TGTGCCAGCAGTGATTCCCGGGACATACGATATGGCTACACCTTC

D gene: TRBD2
V gene: TRBV10-2
clone size: NA
J gene: TRBJ2-1
CDR3 protein: CASRLLAGGSNEQFF
CDR3 DNA: TGCGCCAGCAGGTTACTAGCGGGGGGGAGCAATGAGCAGTTCTTC

D gene: NA
V gene: TRBV19
clone size: NA
J gene: TRBJ1-1
CDR3 protein: CASSKWEWNTEAFF
CDR3 DNA: TGTGCCAGTAGTAAGTGGGAATGGAACACTGAAGCTTTCTTT

D gene: NA
V gene: TRBV27
clone size: once
J gene: TRBJ1-6
CDR3 protein: CASSSSSGSHSPLHF
CDR3 DNA: TGTGCCAGCAGTTCTTCCAGTGGTAGCCATTCACCCCTCCACTTT

D gene: TRBD1
V gene: TRBV4-1
clone size: NA
J gene: TRBJ1-1
CDR3 protein: CASSPGTGLNTEAFF
CDR3 DNA: TGCGCCAGCAGCCCCGGGACAGGGTTGAACACTGAAGCTTTCTTT

D gene: TRBD2
V gene: TRBV7-9
clone size: NA
J gene: TRBJ2-2
CDR3 protein: CASSYRLAGGTGELFF
CDR3 DNA: TGTGCCAGCAGCTACAGACTAGCGGGGGGAACCGGGGAGCTGTTTTTT

D gene: TRBD2
V gene: TRBV2
clone size: NA
J gene: TRBJ2-1
CDR3 protein: CASSSLGTSGRIDDEQFF
CDR3 DNA: TGTGCCAGCAGCTCATTAGGAACTAGCGGGAGGATTGACGATGAGCAGTTCTTC

D gene: TRBD1
V gene: TRBV19
clone size: NA
J gene: TRBJ1-2
CDR3 protein: CASSLSGTAEGYTF
CDR3 DNA: TGTGCCAGTAGCCTCTCCGGGACAGCGGAAGGCTACACCTTC

D gene: NA
V gene: TRBV5-1
clone size: NA
J gene: TRBJ1-2
CDR3 protein: CASSLQGPTSYGYTF
CDR3 DNA: TGCGCCAGCAGCTTACAGGGTCCGACGTCATATGGCTACACCTTC

D gene: TRBD1
V gene: TRBV27
clone size: NA
J gene: TRBJ1-1
CDR3 protein: CASSLSLQGDTEAFF
CDR3 DNA: TGTGCCAGCAGTTTATCGCTACAGGGGGACACTGAAGCTTTCTTT

D gene: TRBD1
V gene: TRBV6-6
clone size: NA
J gene: TRBJ2-7
CDR3 protein: CASSFRPGQGADEQYF
CDR3 DNA: TGTGCCAGCAGTTTCCGCCCGGGACAGGGGGCCGACGAGCAGTACTTC

D gene: TRBD1
V gene: TRBV2
clone size: NA
J gene: TRBJ1-6
CDR3 protein: CASSGTGSSYNSPLHF
CDR3 DNA: TGTGCCAGCAGCGGGACAGGGAGCTCCTATAATTCACCCCTCCACTTT

D gene: TRBD1
V gene: TRBV29-1
clone size: NA
J gene: TRBJ1-2
CDR3 protein: CSVSDRADGYTF
CDR3 DNA: TGCAGCGTTTCCGACAGGGCCGACGGCTACACCTTC

D gene: NA
V gene: TRBV27
clone size: once
J gene: TRBJ2-1
CDR3 protein: CASSLDQGSYNEQFF
CDR3 DNA: TGTGCCAGCAGTTTGGACCAAGGTTCTTACAATGAGCAGTTCTTC

D gene: NA
V gene: TRBV4-1
clone size: NA
J gene: TRBJ2-2
CDR3 protein: CASSRRLGDTGELFF
CDR3 DNA: TGCGCCAGCAGCCGAAGACTAGGGGACACCGGGGAGCTGTTTTTT

D gene: NA
V gene: TRBV7-9
clone size: NA
J gene: TRBJ2-1
CDR3 protein: CASSLATVGHEQFF
CDR3 DNA: TGTGCCAGCAGCTTAGCCACCGTGGGCCATGAGCAGTTCTTC

D gene: TRBD2
V gene: TRBV14
clone size: NA
J gene: TRBJ2-1
CDR3 protein: CASSQDRQAGEREQFF
CDR3 DNA: TGTGCCAGCAGCCAAGATCGGCAAGCGGGAGAAAGGGAGCAGTTCTTC

D gene: NA
V gene: TRBV18
clone size: NA
J gene: TRBJ2-3
CDR3 protein: CASSPTRRDTIPFTDTQYF
CDR3 DNA: TGTGCCAGCTCACCGACACGCAGGGACACAATTCCTTTCACAGATACGCAGTATTTT

D gene: TRBD2
V gene: TRBV6-4
clone size: NA
J gene: TRBJ2-1
CDR3 protein: CASSPLAGAENEQFF
CDR3 DNA: TGTGCCAGCAGTCCCCTAGCGGGAGCGGAGAATGAGCAGTTCTTC

D gene: TRBD1
V gene: TRBV10-2
clone size: NA
J gene: TRBJ2-7
CDR3 protein: CASKRTGPYDEQYF
CDR3 DNA: TGCGCCAGCAAAAGGACAGGACCCTACGACGAGCAGTACTTC